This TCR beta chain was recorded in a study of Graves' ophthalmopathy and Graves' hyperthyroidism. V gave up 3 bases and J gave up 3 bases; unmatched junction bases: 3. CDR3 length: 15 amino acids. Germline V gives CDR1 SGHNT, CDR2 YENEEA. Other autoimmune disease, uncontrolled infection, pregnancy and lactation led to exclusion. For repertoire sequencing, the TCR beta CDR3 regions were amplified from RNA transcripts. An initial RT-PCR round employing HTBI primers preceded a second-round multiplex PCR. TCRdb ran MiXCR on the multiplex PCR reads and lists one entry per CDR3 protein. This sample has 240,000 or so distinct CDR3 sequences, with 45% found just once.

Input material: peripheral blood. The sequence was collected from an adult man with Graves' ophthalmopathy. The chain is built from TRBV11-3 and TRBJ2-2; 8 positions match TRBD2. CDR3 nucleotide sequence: TGTGCCAGCAGCTTCCGGCGGGGGGACACCGGGGAGCTGTTTTTT. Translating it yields CASSFRRGDTGELFF.